This T cell receptor beta chain originates from a study of STAT3 mutations in large granular lymphocyte leukemia. Study at large: Canonical activating STAT3 mutations were detected in roughly half of the longitudinally sequenced T-LGLL patients. The study's findings and limits: At least one immunodominant TCR beta clonotype appeared in every T-cell large granular lymphocyte leukemia patient. In several patients, dominant TCR clone burden exceeded STAT3 mutant burden. Samples missed the first appearance of the clone.

To note about this clone: What it recognizes is unknown.

CDR1 and CDR2 (germline): DFQATT, SNEGSKA (reference sequence). The germline V and J ends were trimmed by 3 bases and 3 bases, with 5 bases remaining between them. The CDR3 is made up of 11 amino acids. Profiled with immunoSEQ multiplex PCR; TCRdb holds only in-frame clones, not every one. In the table there are under 35,000 clones, about 80% of which are singletons. V usage is TRBV20-1 and J usage is TRBJ2-5; D not resolved. Sequencing input: peripheral blood mononuclear cells. The TCR was taken from a woman between 50 and 59 years old with T-cell large granular lymphocyte leukemia. Some clones in this sample may be carry-over from other donors' samples. The DNA for the CDR3 is TGCAGTGCTAGTCAGGAAGAGACCCAGTACTTC. This encodes CSASQEETQYF.